The 31 T cell receptor beta chains presented below share a single source sample, sequenced in a study of control samples from healthy donors and cancer patients. Libraries were prepared by immunoSEQ multiplex PCR; TCRdb keeps only in-frame clonotypes and omits some of them. The sample lists approximately 220,000 clones; roughly 94% were seen once. The sequenced material came from blood. These receptors were obtained from a man aged 45-65 years in good health.

This chain connects TRBV6-6 to TRBJ1-2; no reliable D call. Germline CDR1 and CDR2: MNHNY and SVGAGI (reference sequence). The CDR3 sequence is 12 residues long. Between the trimmed V and J ends, which lost 2 bases and 2 bases, there was a span of 3 bases. The CDR3 reads CASSYRNYGYTF. The CDR3 DNA follows: TGTGCCAGCAGTTACAGGAACTATGGCTACACCTTC.

The V gene is TRBV14, the J gene TRBJ1-1; 10 bases match TRBD1. Germline CDR1 SGHDN, CDR2 FVKESK. The CDR3 sequence is 16 residues long. V gave up 6 bases and J gave up 5 bases; unmatched junction bases: 12. The CDR3 bases are TGTGCCAGCAGGCCCTATGGGACAGGGGTGAGGACTGAAGCTTTCTTT. As protein: CASRPYGTGVRTEAFF.

V is TRBV18 and J is TRBJ2-1; 7 bases fit TRBD1. This CDR3 is built from 12 residues. Germline V gene sequence: CDR1 KGHSH, CDR2 LQKENI. Trimming at V came to 6 bases and at J to 8 bases, leaving 4 bases not matched to a gene. The CDR3: CASSQTGDEQFF. CDR3 DNA: TGTGCCAGCTCCCAAACAGGGGATGAGCAGTTCTTC.

The chain carries TRBV14 and TRBJ1-6; D might be TRBD1 (5 bases). The CDR3 contains 13 residues. CDR1 SGHDN and CDR2 FVKESK come from the germline V gene. With 6 bases removed from V and 10 bases from J, the gap between germline ends came to 13 bases. CDR3 sequence (DNA): TGTGCCAGCAGACCGGGGCTAAGCTCACCCCTCCACTTT. Protein sequence: CASRPGLSSPLHF.

The chain carries TRBV5-1 and TRBJ2-3, with 16 positions matching TRBD2. V lost 5 bases, J lost 2 bases, and 11 bases stayed unmatched. CDR1 and CDR2 from the germline V gene are SGHRS and YFSETQ. The CDR3 spans 19 residues. CDR3 in amino acids: CASRPIPGLAGGFTDTQYF. The CDR3 DNA is TGCGCCAGCAGACCGATACCGGGACTAGCGGGGGGGTTCACAGATACGCAGTATTTT.

This chain connects TRBV15 to TRBJ2-1, with 9 positions matching TRBD1. The CDR3 sequence is 16 residues long. Germline assignment: CDR1 LNHNV and CDR2 YYDKDF (reference sequence). V gave up 6 bases and J gave up 1 base; unmatched junction bases: 7. In DNA, the CDR3 is TGTGCCACCAGTGGGGCCGGGACAGGGTCCTACAATGAGCAGTTCTTC. Its translation is CATSGAGTGSYNEQFF.

The V gene is TRBV7-2, the J gene TRBJ2-3; 8 bases match TRBD1. Germline assignment: CDR1 SGHTA and CDR2 FQGNSA. The V gene end was trimmed by 4 bases and the J gene end by 2 bases; junction bases not matched to a gene: 8. The CDR3 is made up of 16 amino acids. This chain's CDR3 is CASSSGGGFFTDTQYF. The CDR3 DNA sequence: TGTGCCAGCAGCTCAGGGGGCGGTTTCTTCACAGATACGCAGTATTTT. Supplemented by reference TRBV7-2 and TRBJ2-3, the full variable domain reads GAGVSQSPSNKVTEKGKDVELRCDPISGHTALYWYRQSLGQGLEFLIYFQGNSAPDKSGLPSDRFSAERTGGSVSTLTIQRTQQEDSAVYLCASSSGGGFFTDTQYFGPGTRLTVL.

The CDR3 spells CASSYLLGYEQYV. The CDR3 region has the DNA TGTGCCAGCAGTTACTTGCTAGGCTACGAGCAGTACGTC. The gene calls are TRBV6-2 or TRBV6-3 and TRBJ2-7; no clear D. Germline V gene sequence: CDR1 MNHEY, CDR2 SVGEGT. The germline V and J ends were trimmed by 1 base and 3 bases, with 7 bases remaining between them. CDR3 length: 13 amino acids.

This chain uses TRBV28 with TRBJ1-1, with a possible D match to TRBD1 (6 bases). V lost 5 bases and J 4 bases, leaving 17 bases between the germline ends. There are 15 residues in the CDR3. Germline values: CDR1 MDHEN, CDR2 SYDVKM. CDR3: CASSGGQGRVTEAFF. CDR3 in DNA: TGTGCCAGCAGTGGGGGGCAGGGTAGAGTCACTGAAGCTTTCTTT. The full variable domain, its missing parts supplied by reference TRBV28 and TRBJ1-1, is DVKVTQSSRYLVKRTGEKVFLECVQDMDHENMFWYRQDPGLGLRLIYFSYDVKMKEKGDIPEGYSVSREKKERFSLILESASTNQTSMYLCASSGGQGRVTEAFFGQGTRLTVV.

This chain connects TRBV7-2 to TRBJ2-3, with D possibly matching TRBD1 (5 bases). V was shortened by 4 bases and J by 5 bases, with 10 bases between the two germline ends. CDR1 is SGHTA and CDR2 is FQGNSA in the germline V gene. This CDR3 has 13 residues. As DNA, the CDR3 is TGTGCCAGCAGCTGGAAGCAGGGAGATACGCAGTATTTT. It is translated as CASSWKQGDTQYF.

The rearrangement joins TRBV5-1 to TRBJ2-3; D possibly uses TRBD1 or TRBD2 (5 bases each). CDR1 is SGHRS and CDR2 is YFSETQ in the germline V gene. With 4 bases removed from V and 4 bases from J, the gap between germline ends came to 19 bases. This CDR3 is built from 16 residues. CDR3 amino acids: CASSATGTAFPDTQYF. Here the CDR3 DNA reads TGCGCCAGCAGCGCTACCGGGACCGCCTTCCCAGATACGCAGTATTTT.

The chain recombines TRBV9 with TRBJ1-6; 10 bases are shared with TRBD1. Germline V lookup: CDR1 SGDLS, CDR2 YYNGEE. There are 14 residues in the CDR3. J was trimmed by 8 bases and V by 4 bases; bases with no gene match: 3. CDR3 amino acids: CASSSGQGDSPLHF. In DNA, the CDR3 is TGTGCCAGCAGCAGTGGACAGGGGGATTCACCCCTCCACTTT.

The V call is TRBV2, the J call TRBJ1-5; 7 nucleotides agree with TRBD1. J was trimmed by 7 bases and V by 3 bases; bases with no gene match: 9. Germline CDR1 and CDR2: SNHLY and FYNNEI. There are 15 residues in the CDR3. CDR3 amino acids: CASSEAQGTRQPQHF. CDR3 coding DNA: TGTGCCAGCAGTGAGGCACAGGGGACGAGGCAGCCCCAGCATTTT.

The chain carries TRBV6-4 and TRBJ1-2; no firm D call. The V gene's germline CDR1 is MRHNA and CDR2 SNTAGT. The length of the CDR3 is 15 residues. The V gene lost 0 bases and the J gene lost 6 bases, with 14 bases spanning the gap. CDR3 DNA: TGTGCCAGCAGTGACTCTGGGAGAGGCCGGGATGGCTACACCTTC. This codes for CASSDSGRGRDGYTF.

This chain connects TRBV7-9 to TRBJ1-3; possibly TRBD1 for D (6 bases). The CDR3 length is 12 residues. Germline assignment: CDR1 SEHNR and CDR2 FQNEAQ (reference sequence). Trimming took off 4 bases at V and 12 bases at J, with 13 bases between the two ends. CDR3 nucleotides: TGTGCCAGCAGCTCGGACAGTTCCCACATATATTTT. It yields the protein CASSSDSSHIYF.

This rearrangement joins TRBV3-1 (or the pseudogene TRBV3-2) to TRBJ2-2; 8 bases are shared with TRBD1. Germline V lookup: CDR1 LGHDT, CDR2 YNNKEL (reference sequence). V shed 3 bases, J shed 7 bases, and the junction held 7 bases outside the gene matches. CDR3 size: 15 residues. Written as DNA, the CDR3 is TGTGCCAGCAGCCACTGGGACAGGAAAGACGGGGAGCTGTTTTTT. Translating gives CASSHWDRKDGELFF.

This rearrangement joins TRBV11-3 to TRBJ2-3; D remains unclear. The V gene's germline CDR1 is SGHNT and CDR2 YENEEA. V dropped 10 bases and J dropped 4 bases, with 3 bases sitting between them. This CDR3 region has 9 residues. CDR3: CANADTQYF. CDR3 nucleotides: TGTGCCAACGCAGATACGCAGTATTTT.

On this clone: A read error may account for a junction end that differs from germline. The rearrangement links TRBV7-7 to TRBJ2-7; D might be TRBD1 (5 bases). The CDR3 totals 13 residues. Germline CDR1 reads SSHAT; CDR2 reads FNYEAQ (reference sequence). The CDR3 protein is CASSPGAGNEQYF. The CDR3 coding sequence is TGTGCTAGCAGCCCCGGCGCAGGGAACGAGCAGTACTTC.

This clone was seen only once. The CDR3 sequence is CASRVTNSSYEQYF. DNA of the CDR3: TGCGCCAGCAGGGTAACCAACAGCTCCTACGAGCAGTACTTC. The chain employs TRBV10-2 and TRBJ2-7; D call uncertain. The germline V gene encodes CDR1 WSHSY and CDR2 SAAADI. The CDR3 has 14 amino acids. The V end lost 6 bases, the J end lost 0 bases, and 12 bases lay between the germline ends.

This sequence joins TRBV5-1 and TRBJ2-2; D perhaps matches TRBD2 (6 bases). The V end was cut by 4 bases, the J end by 0 bases, with 10 bases between. The CDR3 loop spans 15 amino acids. Germline V gene data show CDR1 as SGHRS and CDR2 as YFSETQ. DNA for the CDR3: TGCGCCAGCAGCGGTAGCGGAGCGAACACCGGGGAGCTGTTTTTT. This codes for CASSGSGANTGELFF.

The chain combines TRBV5-1 with TRBJ2-4; 10 bases line up with TRBD1. The germline CDR1 and CDR2 sequences are SGHRS and YFSETQ. The CDR3 loop spans 18 amino acids. V gave up 4 bases and J gave up 5 bases; unmatched junction bases: 15. The CDR3 sequence is CASSQLPPGQGVQNIQYF. The DNA for the CDR3 is TGCGCCAGCAGCCAGCTACCGCCCGGACAGGGGGTACAAAACATTCAGTACTTC.

The chain couples TRBV19 to TRBJ1-2, with TRBD1 matching over 8 bases. V dropped 7 bases and J dropped 5; count of bases not matched to a gene: 21. Germline CDR1 and CDR2: LNHDA and SQIVND (reference sequence). This CDR3 has 18 amino acids. The CDR3 DNA is TGTGCCAGTACCCTGGGCCCTGCCAGGGGGCGGGAGTGGTATGGCTACACCTTC. Protein: CASTLGPARGREWYGYTF.

The chain links TRBV6-6 to TRBJ1-2, with D perhaps matching TRBD1 (5 bases). Trimming pared 6 bases from V and 5 bases from J, leaving 16 bases between. The CDR3 runs 14 residues. Germline V lookup: CDR1 MNHNY, CDR2 SVGAGI (reference sequence). The CDR3 coding sequence is TGTGCCAGCAGCCCGACGGGGCAGCGGTATGGCTACACCTTC. Translated: CASSPTGQRYGYTF.

V and J are TRBV5-5 and TRBJ2-3; 13 bases are shared with TRBD2. Germline V lookup: CDR1 SGHKS, CDR2 YYEKEE (reference sequence). This CDR3 is 15 amino acids long. V was clipped by 3 bases and J by 4 bases; unmatched bases: 2. As DNA, the CDR3 is TGTGCCAGCAGCTCGACTAGCGGGGGGTCAGATACGCAGTATTTT. Translated: CASSSTSGGSDTQYF.

This chain connects TRBV19 to TRBJ1-5, with 7 bases that match TRBD1. Germline-derived CDR1 and CDR2 are LNHDA and SQIVND (reference sequence). The CDR3 has 14 residues. Trimming took 3 bases from V and 3 from J; bases not matched to a gene: 2. The CDR3 here is CASSMTGSNQPQHF. The CDR3, as DNA: TGTGCCAGTAGTATGACAGGGTCCAATCAGCCCCAGCATTTT.

The rearrangement uses TRBV28 and TRBJ2-7; TRBD1 might be the D (5 bases). Trimming removed 3 bases from V and 6 bases from J, with 12 bases in between. Germline-derived CDR1 and CDR2 are MDHEN and SYDVKM. The CDR3 loop spans 13 amino acids. For the CDR3, the DNA is TGTGCCAGCAGTTTGAGACAGACCAGCGAGCAGTACTTC. Its protein is CASSLRQTSEQYF.

This chain connects TRBV10-3 to TRBJ1-1; D ambiguous. The germline gives CDR1 ENHRY, CDR2 SYGVKD. Deletions cut 6 bases from V and 10 bases from J, with 12 bases between. The CDR3 runs 11 residues. CDR3 residues: CAIRALSGAFF. CDR3 in DNA: TGTGCCATCAGGGCTCTTTCAGGAGCTTTCTTT.

The chain joins TRBV3-1 (or the pseudogene TRBV3-2) to TRBJ1-1; no clear D. This CDR3 spans 16 amino acids. Trimming took off 4 bases at V and 3 bases at J, with 18 bases between the two ends. The V gene's germline CDR1 is LGHDT and CDR2 YNNKEL (reference sequence). The CDR3 nucleotides are TGTGCCAGCAGCCCCTCCTTTGTATGGGCAGACACTGAAGCTTTCTTT. Protein sequence: CASSPSFVWADTEAFF.

This clone was detected once. This rearrangement joins TRBV3-1 (or the pseudogene TRBV3-2) to TRBJ1-2; TRBD1 matches 9 bases. CDR1 and CDR2 from the germline V gene are LGHDT and YNNKEL (reference sequence). The CDR3 consists of 18 residues. Losses at the gene ends were 0 bases for V and 3 bases for J; bases not matched to a gene: 11. The CDR3 region has the DNA TGTGCCAGCAGCCAAGATCGTTGGGGCAGGACAGGGGACTATGGCTACACCTTC. As protein: CASSQDRWGRTGDYGYTF.

This chain joins TRBV19 and TRBJ1-5, with D possibly TRBD1 on 6 matching bases. The CDR3 has 14 residues. The V and J ends lost 3 bases and 7 bases respectively, with 13 bases between them. The germline V gene has CDR1 LNHDA and CDR2 SQIVND (reference sequence). The chain's CDR3 is CASSMGRGGQPQHF. The CDR3 DNA sequence: TGTGCCAGTAGTATGGGCAGGGGAGGACAGCCCCAGCATTTT.

The chain has TRBV6-5 and TRBJ1-5; no definite D call. The V gene lost 8 bases and the J gene lost 2 bases, with 13 bases spanning the gap. The CDR3 is made up of 14 amino acids. Germline V gene sequence: CDR1 MNHEY, CDR2 SVGAGI. For the CDR3, the DNA is TGTGCCAGCCAGGATTGGGGTCGCAATCAGCCCCAGCATTTT. Translation: CASQDWGRNQPQHF.